This T cell receptor beta chain originates from a study of shared clonotypes between healthy human individuals. Naive CD8 populations comprised CD45RO-negative cells positively selected for CCR7, excluding terminally differentiated effector memory CD45RA+ cells. TCRdb's table, derived via immunoSEQ multiplex PCR, lists solely in-frame clones and lacks some. The sample includes around 2,100,000 clones, roughly 94% of them seen just once. Germline lookup yields CDR1 MGHRA and CDR2 YSYEKL. The CDR3 sequence is 12 residues long. V shed 9 bases, J shed 3 bases, and the junction held 5 bases outside the gene matches.

The rearrangement links TRBV4-1 to TRBJ2-7; 7 bases match TRBD1. This clonotype originated in a man between 18 and 35 years old in good health. The sample was naive CD8+ T cells sorted from blood. The CDR3 loop reads CASATGNYEQYF. The CDR3, as DNA: TGCGCCAGTGCGACAGGGAACTACGAGCAGTACTTC.